This T cell receptor (beta chain) emerged from a study of cytomegalovirus exposure and HLA in healthy donors. Study as a whole: There were under 140 million unique TCR beta sequences, drawn from around 180 million T cells, in an earlier analysis.

The primer mix had 60 Vbeta and 13 Jbeta primers. Assay used: immunoSEQ multiplex PCR; TCRdb lists only in-frame clones, some missing. The sample shows some 110,000 clones, about four fifths of them seen only once. Comments on this clone: Its cognate antigen is unknown.

J lost 8 bases, V lost 6 bases, and 6 bases had no gene match. The CDR3 totals 12 residues. Germline V lookup: CDR1 SNHLY, CDR2 FYNNEI. Participants comprised healthy donors of bone marrow. Study findings and constraints: Among TCR sequences, most were rare, though some public TCRs appeared in many donors. Per a prior analysis, the majority of TCR beta V segments were productive roughly 90% or roughly 30% of the time.

The V call is TRBV2, the J call TRBJ1-2, with TRBD1 identical over 7 bases. This TCR was recovered from a man aged 30-40 years in good health and CMV-seropositive. The specimen sequenced was PBMCs. This CDR3 is CASRYQGEGYTF. The CDR3 nucleotides are TGTGCCAGCAGATACCAGGGGGAAGGCTACACCTTC. The whole variable domain, filled in from reference TRBV2 and TRBJ1-2, reads EPEVTQTPSHQVTQMGQEVILRCVPISNHLYFYWYRQILGQKVEFLVSFYNNEISEKSEIFDDQFSVERPDGSNFTLKIRSTKLEDSAMYFCASRYQGEGYTFGSGTRLTVV.